Following are 24 T cell receptor beta chains from one sample sequenced in a study of T-cell reconstitution after alpha-beta-depleted transplantation in children. TCRbeta library preparation incorporated unique molecular identifiers. TCRdb called the PCR reads again in MiXCR, with one record for every CDR3 protein. The table shows a few hundred thousand distinct CDR3 sequences, with roughly 27% occurring only once. The material was PBMCs, obtained before TCRalphabeta/CD19-depleted stem cell transplant. These receptors all stem from a boy younger than two with Wiskott-Aldrich syndrome, due to receive a stem cell transplant.

On this clonotype itself: At one of its ends the junction is not consistent with the germline gene, which may arise from a read error. CDR3 nucleotide sequence: TGCCCCAGCAGCTACCGGGGGCAAGAGACCCAGTACTTC. Translated, it gives CPSSYRGQETQYF. This chain joins TRBV5-1 and TRBJ2-5; TRBD2 might be the D (6 bases). The CDR3 runs to 13 residues. Germline CDR1 SGHRS, CDR2 YFSETQ.

CDR3 protein: CASSLVAEEQYF. The CDR3 DNA follows: TGTGCCAGCAGCTTGGTGGCAGAAGAGCAGTACTTC. The chain is built from TRBV5-5 and TRBJ2-7; D gene uncertain. V was shortened by 0 bases and J by 7 bases, with 8 bases between the two germline ends. Germline CDR1 and CDR2: SGHKS and YYEKEE (reference sequence). The CDR3 has 12 amino acids.

The chain links TRBV24-1 to TRBJ2-1; TRBD1 aligns across 9 bases. From germline, CDR1 is KGHDR and CDR2 SFDVKD. Trimming took 5 bases from V and 0 from J; bases not matched to a gene: 1. This CDR3 is 15 amino acids long. In DNA, the CDR3 is TGTGCCACCAGTGGGGGACAGGGCTCCTACAATGAGCAGTTCTTC. Translation gives CATSGGQGSYNEQFF.

The CDR3 loop is CASSREVAGGSEQYF. The CDR3 region has the DNA TGTGCCAGCAGCCGTGAGGTAGCGGGAGGTTCCGAGCAGTACTTC. The chain carries TRBV2 and TRBJ2-7; 10 bases agree with TRBD2. The CDR3 totals 15 residues. Per the germline V gene, CDR1 is SNHLY and CDR2 is FYNNEI. Trimming cost V 6 bases and J 6 bases; bases outside gene matches: 11.

There are a few counts of this clonotype. The genes are TRBV2 and TRBJ2-7; 7 bases align to TRBD1. The J segment lost 5 bases and the V segment lost 5 bases, leaving 15 bases of the junction unmatched. The CDR3 sequence is 16 residues long. In germline, CDR1 is SNHLY, CDR2 FYNNEI. CDR3 bases: TGTGCCAGCAGTCTGTACCAAACTACTACAGGGGACGAGCAGTACTTC. As protein: CASSLYQTTTGDEQYF.

In this sample, this clonotype turned up a few times. The chain uses TRBV24-1 and TRBJ1-4, with no clear D. The CDR3 runs to 16 residues. Germline V CDR1 and CDR2: KGHDR, SFDVKD. Trimming pared 3 bases from V and 5 bases from J, leaving 15 bases between. CDR3 residues: CATSDRTDVWNEKLFF. The CDR3, as DNA: TGTGCCACCAGTGATCGAACAGACGTGTGGAATGAAAAACTGTTTTTT.

The genes are TRBV20-1 and TRBJ2-1; the match to TRBD2 covers 7 bases. Germline CDR1 and CDR2: DFQATT and SNEGSKA (reference sequence). This CDR3 is 15 amino acids long. V trimming: 6 bases; J trimming: 7 bases; junction bases outside the gene matches: 15. The CDR3 DNA follows: TGCAGTGCCGCCGCGTGGGAGGGCCTAGGGAATGAGCAGTTCTTC. This gives the protein CSAAAWEGLGNEQFF.

The V call is TRBV20-1, the J call TRBJ2-7, with 8 bases fitting TRBD1. With 3 bases clipped from V and 5 bases from J, the junction kept 3 bases outside the gene matches. Germline assignment: CDR1 DFQATT and CDR2 SNEGSKA (reference sequence). The CDR3 runs to 12 residues. The CDR3 loop reads CSARDRAHEQYF. The DNA for the CDR3 is TGCAGTGCTAGGGACAGGGCTCACGAGCAGTACTTC.

This clonotype occurred a few times. The J gene is TRBJ2-5, the V gene TRBV5-1, with TRBD2 identical over 11 bases. CDR3 length equals 15 residues. The junction had 7 bases not matched to a gene; V was cut back by 4 bases and J by 5 bases. Germline-derived CDR1 and CDR2 are SGHRS and YFSETQ. In DNA, the CDR3 is TGCGCCAGCAGCACGGGACTAGCGGAGAGGGAGACCCAGTACTTC. Encoded protein: CASSTGLAERETQYF.

This clonotype came up a few times. J is TRBJ2-1 and V is TRBV4-1; 7 bases are a match to TRBD1. This CDR3 contains 16 residues. The V gene end was trimmed by 2 bases and the J gene end by 2 bases; junction bases not matched to a gene: 6. The germline CDR1 and CDR2 sequences are MGHRA and YSYEKL. The CDR3 nucleotides read TGCGCCAGCAGCCAACAACCGGGACAGACCTACAATGAGCAGTTCTTC. Translating it yields CASSQQPGQTYNEQFF.

This clonotype was detected only a few times. V usage is TRBV15 and J usage is TRBJ2-5; D is tentatively TRBD1 or TRBD2 (5 bases each). The V end lost 8 bases, the J end lost 3 bases, and 22 bases lay between the germline ends. The CDR3 runs 16 residues. Germline V gene sequence: CDR1 LNHNV, CDR2 YYDKDF (reference sequence). The CDR3 sequence is CATGSRGLRAEETQYF. The CDR3 bases are TGTGCCACCGGATCACGTGGACTCAGGGCCGAAGAGACCCAGTACTTC.

The chain is built from TRBV6-5 and TRBJ1-3; D is perhaps TRBD1 (5 bases). The germline V and J ends were trimmed by 0 bases and 0 bases, with 12 bases remaining between them. This CDR3 has 17 amino acids. CDR1 MNHEY and CDR2 SVGAGI come from the germline V gene. The CDR3 bases are TGTGCCAGCAGTTACTCCTCGGGACGTTCCTCTGGAAACACCATATATTTT. Translating gives CASSYSSGRSSGNTIYF.

This clonotype was seen a handful of times. The V and J genes are TRBV5-1 and TRBJ2-1; 14 bases map to TRBD2. The CDR3 runs to 17 residues. The germline gives CDR1 SGHRS, CDR2 YFSETQ. The ends lost 3 bases at V and 7 bases at J; junction bases unmatched: 9. This chain's CDR3 is CASSSRLAGGPGNEQFF. The CDR3 bases are TGCGCCAGCAGCTCCCGACTAGCGGGAGGGCCGGGGAATGAGCAGTTCTTC.

The chain links TRBV5-1 to TRBJ2-1; TRBD2 aligns across 15 bases. The CDR3 loop spans 17 amino acids. Germline values: CDR1 SGHRS, CDR2 YFSETQ. Trimming cost V 4 bases and J 8 bases; bases outside gene matches: 10. CDR3: CASSNGLAGGYIYEQFF. DNA for the CDR3: TGCGCCAGCAGCAACGGACTAGCGGGAGGGTATATTTATGAGCAGTTCTTC.

This rearrangement joins TRBV5-1 to TRBJ1-3, with D unresolved. Trimming took 0 bases from V and 0 from J, leaving 10 bases between them. CDR3 length equals 16 residues. Germline V gene lookup returns CDR1 SGHRS and CDR2 YFSETQ. The CDR3 nucleotides read TGCGCCAGCAGCTTGGAACTGCCGCACTCTGGAAACACCATATATTTT. It specifies CASSLELPHSGNTIYF.

This clonotype was observed a single time. J is TRBJ2-5 and V is TRBV12-5, with D possibly being TRBD2 (6 bases). The V and J ends lost 0 bases and 5 bases respectively, with 16 bases between them. The CDR3 extends over 16 amino acids. The germline V gene has CDR1 LGHNT and CDR2 FRNRAP. CDR3 sequence: CASGLVLPPREETQYF. As DNA, the CDR3 is TGTGCTAGTGGTTTGGTACTACCCCCTCGGGAGGAGACCCAGTACTTC.

The V gene is TRBV20-1, the J gene TRBJ2-2; D possibly corresponds to TRBD2 (5 bases). The germline gives CDR1 DFQATT, CDR2 SNEGSKA (reference sequence). This CDR3 is 16 amino acids long. Trimming stripped 2 bases from V and 4 bases from J, with 17 bases between. The CDR3 nucleotides read TGCAGTGCTAGATCCGGAGGACTGATACTCACCGGGGAGCTGTTTTTT. Amino acids: CSARSGGLILTGELFF.

This clonotype was observed a handful of times. The chain links TRBV7-2 to TRBJ2-1; TRBD2 might be the D (5 bases). This CDR3 comprises 13 residues. V gave up 6 bases and J gave up 5 bases, with 11 bases separating them. In germline, CDR1 is SGHTA, CDR2 FQGNSA. The CDR3 DNA reads as TGTGCCAGCAGACGGACTCAGAACAATGAGCAGTTCTTC. Residues: CASRRTQNNEQFF.

The genes are TRBV12-3 or TRBV12-4 and TRBJ2-3; D remains unclear. The CDR3 loop spans 13 amino acids. The V end lost 6 bases, the J end lost 4 bases, and 11 bases lay between the germline ends. The CDR3 region has the DNA TGTGCCAGCAGCCTGCTTAATGCAGATACGCAGTATTTT. It specifies CASSLLNADTQYF.

This clonotype was observed many times. The chain combines TRBV5-1 with TRBJ2-1; 8 bases are shared with TRBD2. Trimming removed 5 bases from V and 1 base from J; junction bases left unmatched: 8. The germline CDR1 and CDR2 sequences are SGHRS and YFSETQ. CDR3 length: 16 amino acids. CDR3 residues: CASSLGPSGSYNEQFF. In DNA, the CDR3 is TGCGCCAGCAGTCTAGGGCCTAGCGGGTCCTACAATGAGCAGTTCTTC.

CDR3 nucleotide sequence: TGTGCCAGCAGCCATAGCCGGGACTTAGATGAAAAACTGTTTTTT. As protein: CASSHSRDLDEKLFF. This chain joins TRBV4-2 and TRBJ1-4, with D perhaps TRBD1 (5 bases). The CDR3 covers 15 residues. V was cut by 3 bases and J by 6 bases, with 14 bases left in between. Germline values: CDR1 LGHNA, CDR2 YNFKEQ.

This clonotype has a handful of counts. This chain connects TRBV5-6 to TRBJ2-1; 7 bases are shared with TRBD2. The trim removed 4 bases at V and 2 bases at J, leaving 9 bases unmatched. CDR1 is SGHDT, CDR2 YYEEEE, per germline. This CDR3 comprises 16 residues. As DNA, the CDR3 is TGTGCCAGCAGCCCCCTCCGGGAGGCGGCCTACAATGAGCAGTTCTTC. It yields the protein CASSPLREAAYNEQFF.

Only a few counts were recorded for this clonotype. The chain has TRBV20-1 and TRBJ2-3; D gene ambiguous. The CDR3 totals 12 residues. Germline CDR1 is DFQATT and CDR2 is SNEGSKA (reference sequence). With 3 bases removed from V and 3 bases from J, the gap between germline ends came to 7 bases. Here the CDR3 reads CSASPLTDTQYF. Here the CDR3 DNA reads TGCAGTGCTAGCCCTTTAACAGATACGCAGTATTTT.

This clonotype was seen a single time. The V call is TRBV4-2, the J call TRBJ2-3; 11 bases line up with TRBD2. The CDR3 spans 18 residues. CDR1 and CDR2 from the germline V gene are LGHNA and YNFKEQ. V lost 4 bases and J lost 2; bases outside the gene matches: 11. The CDR3 protein is CASSRKGRLAGTTDTQYF. The CDR3 nucleotides read TGTGCCAGCAGCCGGAAAGGGAGACTAGCGGGAACCACAGATACGCAGTATTTT.